The 26 T cell receptor beta chains in this list originate from one sample, sequenced in a study of control samples from healthy donors and cancer patients. TCRdb's copy holds only in-frame clones and misses some; the assay was immunoSEQ multiplex PCR. The sample holds 400,000 to 450,000 clones, approximately 90% seen once. Specimen: PBMCs. The receptor set was obtained from a man in his forties or fifties with head and neck cancer.

V is TRBV19 and J is TRBJ1-4; a weak D match, TRBD1 (6 bases). From germline, CDR1 is LNHDA and CDR2 SQIVND (reference sequence). The CDR3 runs 15 residues. The germline V and J ends were trimmed by 5 bases and 0 bases, with 10 bases remaining between them. The CDR3 is CASSETGATNEKLFF. Written as DNA, the CDR3 is TGTGCCAGTAGTGAGACAGGAGCAACTAATGAAAAACTGTTTTTT. The full variable domain, with the rest looked up from reference TRBV19 and TRBJ1-4, is DGGITQSPKYLFRKEGQNVTLSCEQNLNHDAMYWYRQDPGQGLRLIYYSQIVNDFQKGDIAEGYSVSREKKESFPLTVTSAQKNPTAFYLCASSETGATNEKLFFGSGTQLSVL.

V usage is TRBV7-9 and J usage is TRBJ1-3; D might be TRBD1 (6 bases). This CDR3 region has 14 residues. V shed 7 bases and J shed 1 base, with 11 bases lying between them. Germline V CDR1 and CDR2: SEHNR, FQNEAQ (reference sequence). CDR3 DNA: TGTGCCAGCACCATGGACAGTTCTGGAAACACCATATATTTT. Protein sequence: CASTMDSSGNTIYF.

This clone was detected only a few times. The genes are TRBV28 and TRBJ2-3, with D unclear. The ends were cut back, 5 bases at V and 0 bases at J, with 0 bases in the middle. The CDR3 totals 11 residues. Germline values: CDR1 MDHEN, CDR2 SYDVKM. CDR3 in DNA: TGTGCCAGCAGTAGCACAGATACGCAGTATTTT. It yields the protein CASSSTDTQYF.

J is TRBJ2-1 and V is TRBV10-1; 11 nucleotides line up with TRBD2. With V trimmed by 2 bases and J by 9 bases, 15 bases remained unmatched. The CDR3 is made up of 18 amino acids. Germline V CDR1 and CDR2: WNHNN, SYGVQD (reference sequence). The CDR3, as DNA: TGCGCCAGCAGTGAGGGGAGGGGGCCTAGCGGGAGGTTCGGTGAGCAGTTCTTC. Residues: CASSEGRGPSGRFGEQFF.

This chain joins TRBV7-2 and TRBJ2-7; tentative D call: TRBD1 (6 bases). Germline V CDR1 and CDR2: SGHTA, FQGNSA. The CDR3 is made up of 14 amino acids. V was trimmed by 3 bases and J by 0 bases, leaving 9 bases between them. CDR3 protein: CASSFTGSSYEQYF. CDR3 coding DNA: TGTGCCAGCAGCTTTACAGGGAGCTCCTACGAGCAGTACTTC.

V and J are TRBV9 and TRBJ1-4; the D is unclear. The germline V gene has CDR1 SGDLS and CDR2 YYNGEE. CDR3 length equals 15 residues. The germline V and J ends were trimmed by 0 bases and 7 bases, with 13 bases remaining between them. CDR3 protein: CASSVGGSAGEKLFF. Written as DNA, the CDR3 is TGTGCCAGCAGCGTAGGAGGCTCGGCAGGTGAAAAACTGTTTTTT. The full variable domain, in which reference TRBV9 and TRBJ1-4 provide the parts outside the CDR3, is DSGVTQTPKHLITATGQRVTLRCSPRSGDLSVYWYQQSLDQGLQFLIQYYNGEERAKGNILERFSAQQFPDLHSELNLSSLELGDSALYFCASSVGGSAGEKLFFGSGTQLSVL.

V is TRBV28 and J is TRBJ1-2; perhaps TRBD1 as D (6 bases). The CDR3 spans 12 residues. Germline loops: CDR1 MDHEN, CDR2 SYDVKM. V gave up 2 bases and J gave up 8 bases, with 9 bases separating them. CDR3 DNA: TGTGCCAGCAGTTTAGTCAGGGGAGGCTACACCTTC. Translated, it gives CASSLVRGGYTF.

The genes are TRBV9 and TRBJ2-7, with 8 bases fitting TRBD1. Per the germline V gene, CDR1 is SGDLS and CDR2 is YYNGEE. There are 15 residues in the CDR3. V shed 0 bases, J shed 5 bases, and the junction held 7 bases outside the gene matches. For the CDR3, the DNA is TGTGCCAGCAGCGTAGGGACAGGGAATTTCGACGAGCAGTACTTC. This gives the protein CASSVGTGNFDEQYF. Complete variable domain (other parts from reference TRBV9 and TRBJ2-7): DSGVTQTPKHLITATGQRVTLRCSPRSGDLSVYWYQQSLDQGLQFLIQYYNGEERAKGNILERFSAQQFPDLHSELNLSSLELGDSALYFCASSVGTGNFDEQYFGPGTRLTVT.

As concerns this clone: Other DNA sequences in this specimen translate into the identical CDR3. This rearrangement joins TRBV9 to TRBJ1-3, with unresolved D. Trimming cost V 0 bases and J 0 bases, with 4 bases left between them. This CDR3 is built from 14 residues. Germline values: CDR1 SGDLS, CDR2 YYNGEE. This CDR3 is CASSVGTSGNTIYF. The CDR3 bases are TGTGCCAGCAGCGTAGGAACCTCTGGAAACACCATATATTTT.

The CDR3 here is CACLGLGDSGANVLTF. The CDR3 region has the DNA TGTGCCTGTTTGGGACTAGGGGACTCTGGGGCCAACGTCCTGACTTTC. This sequence joins TRBV30 and TRBJ2-6; TRBD2 agrees at 8 bases. Germline-derived CDR1 and CDR2 are GTSNPN and SVGIG (reference sequence). J was trimmed by 0 bases and V by 6 bases; bases with no gene match: 7. The CDR3 has 16 amino acids.

CDR3 bases: TGTGCCAGCAGCAGAACCGGGCGGGAAGAGCAGTACTTC. Its protein product is CASSRTGREEQYF. The chain combines TRBV7-2 with TRBJ2-7; a weak D match, TRBD2 (6 bases). Trimming stripped 5 bases from V and 7 bases from J, with 15 bases between. The CDR3 extends over 13 amino acids. CDR1 is SGHTA and CDR2 is FQGNSA in the germline V gene.

This chain connects TRBV6-5 to TRBJ2-1, with 7 bases matching TRBD2. The ends lost 6 bases at V and 8 bases at J; junction bases unmatched: 10. The CDR3 covers 14 residues. Germline CDR1 MNHEY, CDR2 SVGAGI. CDR3 bases: TGTGCCAGCAGGGACCGGGACTACCACTATGAGCAGTTCTTC. The encoded protein is CASRDRDYHYEQFF.

V and J are TRBV18 and TRBJ2-1; perhaps TRBD2 as D (5 bases). V gave up 8 bases and J gave up 3 bases, with 11 bases separating them. Germline V CDR1 and CDR2: KGHSH, LQKENI. The CDR3 sequence is 13 residues long. The CDR3 DNA sequence: TGTGCCAGCGCGGGCCAGGTCTACAATGAGCAGTTCTTC. The encoded protein is CASAGQVYNEQFF.

Only one count was recorded for this clone. V is TRBV6-2 or TRBV6-3 and J is TRBJ1-2, with D tentatively TRBD1 (5 bases). This CDR3 contains 12 residues. Looked up from germline, CDR1 is MNHEY and CDR2 is SVGEGT. Between the trimmed V and J ends, which lost 5 bases and 8 bases, there was a span of 12 bases. CDR3 DNA sequence: TGTGCCAGCAGTGCAGGGTTCGGAGGCTACACCTTC. Its protein product is CASSAGFGGYTF.

The genes are TRBV12-3 or TRBV12-4 and TRBJ1-5, with TRBD1 matching over 10 bases. The junction had 0 bases not matched to a gene; V was cut back by 5 bases and J by 5 bases. The CDR3 runs 13 residues. In DNA, the CDR3 is TGTGCCAGCAGTGGACAGGGGGATCAGCCCCAGCATTTT. It yields the protein CASSGQGDQPQHF.

The V and J genes are TRBV27 and TRBJ1-6, with D possibly being TRBD1 (5 bases). Per the germline V gene, CDR1 is MNHEY and CDR2 is SMNVEV (reference sequence). V was pared by 6 bases and J by 0 bases, with 9 bases between. The CDR3 totals 15 residues. The CDR3 sequence is CASRGGSSYNSPLHF. The CDR3 region has the DNA TGTGCCAGCAGGGGGGGAAGCTCCTATAATTCACCCCTCCACTTT.

The chain has TRBV7-9 and TRBJ2-2, with D perhaps TRBD2 (5 bases). The CDR3 totals 18 residues. CDR1 SEHNR and CDR2 FQNEAQ come from the germline V gene (reference sequence). V lost 3 bases to trimming and J lost 2 bases, with 19 bases between them. Here the CDR3 DNA reads TGTGCCAGCAGCTTTCCCCGCCCAAGCGGATTAAACACCGGGGAGCTGTTTTTT. It is translated as CASSFPRPSGLNTGELFF.

V and J are TRBV28 and TRBJ2-2; maybe TRBD1 (6 bases). There are 15 residues in the CDR3. The germline V gene has CDR1 MDHEN and CDR2 SYDVKM. The germline V and J ends were trimmed by 6 bases and 1 base, with 12 bases remaining between them. CDR3 nucleotides: TGTGCCAGCAGCCCACCGGGACAGAACACCGGGGAGCTGTTTTTT. Its protein product is CASSPPGQNTGELFF.

The chain joins TRBV7-9 to TRBJ2-4; D remains unclear. The V and J ends lost 7 bases and 4 bases respectively, with 5 bases between them. This CDR3 comprises 11 residues. Germline V gene data show CDR1 as SEHNR and CDR2 as FQNEAQ (reference sequence). This chain's CDR3 is CASTLKNIQYF. The DNA of the CDR3 is TGTGCCAGCACCCTTAAAAACATTCAGTACTTC.

V is TRBV27 and J is TRBJ1-5, with 11 bases fitting TRBD1. The ends lost 6 bases at V and 4 bases at J; junction bases unmatched: 5. The CDR3 extends over 15 amino acids. Germline V gene sequence: CDR1 MNHEY, CDR2 SMNVEV (reference sequence). The CDR3 sequence: CASRPGTGGNQPQHF. DNA of the CDR3: TGTGCCAGCAGACCCGGGACAGGGGGGAATCAGCCCCAGCATTTT.

The chain links TRBV7-9 to TRBJ2-1; 8 positions agree with TRBD2. V lost 0 bases, J lost 6 bases, and 4 bases stayed unmatched. CDR3 length equals 15 residues. Looked up from germline, CDR1 is SEHNR and CDR2 is FQNEAQ (reference sequence). The CDR3 is CASSLASGTVNEQFF. CDR3 sequence (DNA): TGTGCCAGCAGCTTAGCTAGCGGGACGGTCAATGAGCAGTTCTTC.

This chain uses TRBV6-1 with TRBJ1-2; D might be TRBD1 (5 bases). In germline, CDR1 is MNHNS, CDR2 SASEGT. The CDR3 extends over 15 amino acids. The V and J ends lost 0 bases and 4 bases respectively, with 12 bases between them. The CDR3 is CASSEAGTRVYGYTF. The CDR3 nucleotides read TGTGCCAGCAGTGAAGCGGGGACGCGAGTCTATGGCTACACCTTC.

This clone came up once. The rearrangement uses TRBV30 and TRBJ1-1; D call uncertain. Trimming left V 2 bases short and J 4 bases short, with 8 bases between. The CDR3 runs 12 residues. The germline CDR1 and CDR2 sequences are GTSNPN and SVGIG (reference sequence). The CDR3 region has the DNA TGTGCCTGGAGTTTTGGGGTCACTGAAGCTTTCTTT. It translates to CAWSFGVTEAFF.

The genes are TRBV12-3 or TRBV12-4 and TRBJ2-7, with 7 bases matching TRBD2. The CDR3 runs 13 residues. The junction had 8 bases not matched to a gene; V was cut back by 10 bases and J by 2 bases. For the CDR3, the DNA is TGTGCCACGCAGTCTCGGGGGGCCTACGAGCAGTACTTC. It translates to CATQSRGAYEQYF.

The V and J genes are TRBV19 and TRBJ1-5; no definite D call. CDR3 size: 15 residues. Germline V gives CDR1 LNHDA, CDR2 SQIVND (reference sequence). V lost 2 bases, J lost 1 base, and 9 bases lay in between. CDR3 loop: CASSISGESNQPQHF. In DNA form, the CDR3 reads TGTGCCAGTAGTATAAGCGGGGAGAGCAATCAGCCCCAGCATTTT.

This sequence joins TRBV19 and TRBJ2-2, with 8 nucleotides matching TRBD1. V shed 5 bases and J 4 bases; nucleotides not matched to a gene: 6. Germline CDR1 is LNHDA and CDR2 is SQIVND (reference sequence). The CDR3 totals 15 residues. The CDR3 DNA reads TGTGCCAGTAGTTATGGACAGGGTGGCACCGGGGAGCTGTTTTTT. This encodes CASSYGQGGTGELFF.